Here is one TCR beta chain with its context. The antigen is undetermined. The method was immunoSEQ multiplex PCR; TCRdb's version includes in-frame clones alone and lacks a portion of them. This table has around 16,000 clones, roughly two thirds appearing once. The sample is drawn from a study of neoadjuvant anti-PD-1 for oral cavity cancer. The wider study: Around day 43, patients without progression received a fourth nivolumab dose before surgery. Study-level points and caveats: Only a few patients per response group were TCR-analyzed; validation needed.

PBMCs were not maintained or expanded in culture before analysis. Trimming left V 2 bases short and J 2 bases short, with 10 bases between. Looked up from germline, CDR1 is SGHTS and CDR2 is YDEGEE. The CDR3 sequence is 15 residues long. The rearrangement joins TRBV5-8 to TRBJ2-2; D is possibly TRBD1 (6 bases). Sequencing used PBMCs, obtained before nivolumab (anti-PD-1) treatment. The source is a person aged 35-79 years with oral cavity squamous cell carcinoma. The CDR3: CASSFGTPNTGELFF. CDR3 nucleotide sequence: TGTGCCAGCAGCTTTGGGACACCAAACACCGGGGAGCTGTTTTTT.